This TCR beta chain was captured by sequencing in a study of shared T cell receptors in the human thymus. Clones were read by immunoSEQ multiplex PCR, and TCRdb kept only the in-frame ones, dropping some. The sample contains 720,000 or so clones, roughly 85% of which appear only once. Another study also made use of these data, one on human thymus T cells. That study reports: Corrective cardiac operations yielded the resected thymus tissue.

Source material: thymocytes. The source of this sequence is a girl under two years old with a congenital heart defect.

The CDR3 region is CASSQRSLTSGIYEQYF. For the CDR3, the DNA is TGTGCCAGCTCACAACGATCCCTAACTAGTGGAATATACGAGCAGTACTTC. This sequence joins TRBV18 and TRBJ2-7, with D possibly TRBD2 on 5 matching bases. With 4 bases removed from V and 4 bases from J, the gap between germline ends came to 23 bases. This CDR3 is 17 amino acids long. The germline V gene has CDR1 KGHSH and CDR2 LQKENI.